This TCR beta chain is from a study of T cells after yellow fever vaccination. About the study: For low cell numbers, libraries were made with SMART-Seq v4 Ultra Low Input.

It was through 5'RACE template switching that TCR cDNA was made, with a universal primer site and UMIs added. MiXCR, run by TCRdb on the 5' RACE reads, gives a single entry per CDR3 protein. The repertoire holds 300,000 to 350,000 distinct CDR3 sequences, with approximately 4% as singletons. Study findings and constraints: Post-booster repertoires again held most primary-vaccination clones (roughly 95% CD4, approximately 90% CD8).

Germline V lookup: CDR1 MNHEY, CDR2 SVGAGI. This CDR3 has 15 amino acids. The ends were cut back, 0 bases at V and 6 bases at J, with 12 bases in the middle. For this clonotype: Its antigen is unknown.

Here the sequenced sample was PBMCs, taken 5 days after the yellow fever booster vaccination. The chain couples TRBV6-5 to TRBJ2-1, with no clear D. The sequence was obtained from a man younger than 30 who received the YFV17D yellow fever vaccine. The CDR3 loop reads CASSYSLHPGNEQFF. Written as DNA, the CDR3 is TGTGCCAGCAGTTACTCCCTACACCCAGGCAATGAGCAGTTCTTC.